The rows below give T cell receptor beta chains drawn from one sample of a study of blood T cell repertoires in COVID-19. Produced via immunoSEQ multiplex PCR; TCRdb's table is partial and in-frame only. The sample contains about 46,000 clones, more than 75% of which appear only once. The sample comprised peripheral blood. These receptors came from a man in his fifties or sixties with active COVID-19. CDR3s include the opening cysteine and the closing phenylalanine or tryptophan. The D gene is left open where the match is weak. Expanded clones get a size class; other rows say once, few or many, or leave the size out.

.	TRBJ2-7	.	TRBV4-2	TGTGCCAGCAGCCAAGACCCCACCTACGAGCAGTACTTC	CASSQDPTYEQYF
TRBD1	TRBJ2-7	.	TRBV30	TGTGCCTGGAGACGGCTTAGGGGGCGAGCTCCCTACGAGCAGTACTTC	CAWRRLRGRAPYEQYF
.	TRBJ2-1	.	TRBV2	TGTGCCAGCAGGGGGCGCCTCCTAGAATACAATGAGCAGTTCTTC	CASRGRLLEYNEQFF
.	TRBJ1-6	.	TRBV28	TGTGCCAGCACCTCGGGAGGTGCTTCCTATAATTCACCCCTCCACTTT	CASTSGGASYNSPLHF
.	TRBJ1-1	.	TRBV5-1	TGCGCCAGCAGCTTGGTGGGACTGTCGGAAGCTTTCTTT	CASSLVGLSEAFF
TRBD2	TRBJ2-7	.	TRBV7-9	TGTGCCAGCAGCTTAACGTGGGGGGGCTACGAGCAGTACTTC	CASSLTWGGYEQYF
TRBD1	TRBJ2-7	.	TRBV4-3	TGCGCCAGCAGCCAAATAACCCGGGACAGGGTGAGAGGGGGGGGGCGCTACTTC	CASSQITRDRVRGGGRYF
.	TRBJ2-1	.	TRBV18	TGTGCCAGCTCACCACTGGCGGCGGGGAATGAGCAGTTCTTC	CASSPLAAGNEQFF
.	TRBJ1-6	.	TRBV6-5	TGTGCCAGCAGCTTTTACAGGAAAATTAATTCACCCCTCCACTTT	CASSFYRKINSPLHF
TRBD1	TRBJ2-5	few	TRBV7-8	TGTGCCAGCAGCGGATACCGGGACAGGGGAAAGACCCAGTACTTC	CASSGYRDRGKTQYF
TRBD1	TRBJ1-2	.	TRBV19	TGTGCCAGTAGTATCACCGACAGGGTTTGGGGCTACACCTTC	CASSITDRVWGYTF
.	TRBJ2-4	.	TRBV3-1/TRBV3-2	TGTGCCAGCAGCCAAGATCAGAAAAACATTCAGTACTTC	CASSQDQKNIQYF
.	TRBJ2-5	.	TRBV12-5	TGTGCTAGTGGTCCCCCTCCCGGGGAGACCCAGTACTTC	CASGPPPGETQYF
TRBD1	TRBJ2-1	.	TRBV4-1	TGCGCCAGCAGCCAAGATCTTTACAGGGGCGCAGGGGAGCAGTTCTTC	CASSQDLYRGAGEQFF
TRBD2	TRBJ2-3	.	TRBV5-1	TGCGCCAGCAGCTTGTTTCCTAGCGGGGGGACAGATACGCAGTATTTT	CASSLFPSGGTDTQYF
TRBD2	TRBJ2-3	.	TRBV7-9	TGTGCCAGCAGCCCGGGACTAGCGGGAGGGCGGGATACGCAGTATTTT	CASSPGLAGGRDTQYF
TRBD2	TRBJ2-3	.	TRBV5-1	TGCGCCAGCAGTCGCGGGACTAGCGGGGGCACAGATACGCAGTATTTT	CASSRGTSGGTDTQYF